This is a list of T cell receptor beta chains from one sample in a study of memory CD4+ T cells and cytomegalovirus serostatus. The assay was immunoSEQ multiplex PCR, and TCRdb's table has in-frame clones only and misses some. Here the sample spans about 56,000 clones, 70% to 75% being singletons. The specimen sequenced was memory CD4+ T cells from blood. Receptor source: an adult in good health and CMV-seropositive. The CDR3 runs from the conserved cysteine through the conserved F or W. A D gene is named only where the DNA matches it firmly. Clone size appears in some rows only: once, few, many, or a class for an expanded clone.

v_call: TRBV28; clone_size: .; j_call: TRBJ2-7; d_call: TRBD2; cdr3_aa: CASSSSWAGALYEQYF; cdr3_nt: TGTGCCAGCAGTTCTAGTTGGGCGGGAGCCCTCTACGAGCAGTACTTC
v_call: TRBV28; clone_size: .; j_call: TRBJ2-2; d_call: TRBD2; cdr3_aa: CASSGWTRSDTGELFF; cdr3_nt: TGTGCCAGCAGTGGGTGGACTAGGTCAGACACCGGGGAGCTGTTTTTT
v_call: TRBV27; clone_size: .; j_call: TRBJ2-1; d_call: TRBD1; cdr3_aa: CASSFLQGYDEQFF; cdr3_nt: TGTGCCAGCAGTTTTCTACAGGGGTACGATGAGCAGTTCTTC
v_call: TRBV11-2; clone_size: .; j_call: TRBJ2-1; d_call: TRBD2; cdr3_aa: CASSLMWGGRTSEQFF; cdr3_nt: TGTGCCAGCAGCTTAATGTGGGGCGGGAGGACGAGTGAGCAGTTCTTC
v_call: TRBV18; clone_size: .; j_call: TRBJ1-1; d_call: .; cdr3_aa: CASSPWGTEAFF; cdr3_nt: TGTGCCAGCTCACCATGGGGGACTGAAGCTTTCTTT
v_call: TRBV29-1; clone_size: .; j_call: TRBJ2-3; d_call: .; cdr3_aa: CSALTGYTDTQYF; cdr3_nt: TGCAGCGCCCTAACAGGTTACACAGATACGCAGTATTTT
v_call: TRBV9; clone_size: .; j_call: TRBJ2-1; d_call: .; cdr3_aa: CASSVGTPRGGGYNEQFF; cdr3_nt: TGTGCCAGCAGCGTAGGGACTCCACGCGGAGGGGGCTACAATGAGCAGTTCTTC
v_call: TRBV6-1; clone_size: once; j_call: TRBJ2-7; d_call: .; cdr3_aa: CASRGLSSYEQYF; cdr3_nt: TGTGCCAGCCGCGGGCTCTCCTCCTACGAGCAGTACTTC
v_call: TRBV7-8; clone_size: .; j_call: TRBJ2-7; d_call: TRBD2; cdr3_aa: CASSLSGSSYEQYF; cdr3_nt: TGTGCCAGCAGCTTAAGCGGGAGCTCCTACGAGCAGTACTTC
v_call: TRBV7-2; clone_size: few; j_call: TRBJ2-7; d_call: .; cdr3_aa: CASSSLPSGGYEQYF; cdr3_nt: TGTGCCAGCAGCTCCCTTCCGAGCGGAGGGTACGAGCAGTACTTC
v_call: TRBV30; clone_size: .; j_call: TRBJ1-2; d_call: .; cdr3_aa: CAWSGLSAYGYTF; cdr3_nt: TGTGCCTGGTCAGGTCTGTCAGCCTATGGCTACACCTTC
v_call: TRBV5-6; clone_size: .; j_call: TRBJ2-7; d_call: .; cdr3_aa: CASSLITPGLTQYF; cdr3_nt: TGTGCCAGCAGTCTTATTACTCCGGGACTCACTCAGTACTTC
v_call: TRBV28; clone_size: .; j_call: TRBJ1-5; d_call: TRBD1; cdr3_aa: CASSPGTVWEPQHF; cdr3_nt: TGTGCCAGCAGTCCAGGGACAGTTTGGGAACCCCAGCATTTT
v_call: TRBV19; clone_size: .; j_call: TRBJ1-1; d_call: .; cdr3_aa: CASSIRQVNTEAFF; cdr3_nt: TGTGCCAGTAGTATACGACAGGTGAACACTGAAGCTTTCTTT
v_call: TRBV11-3; clone_size: .; j_call: TRBJ1-2; d_call: TRBD1; cdr3_aa: CASSLGQGSGYTF; cdr3_nt: TGTGCCAGCAGCCTGGGACAGGGAAGCGGCTACACCTTC
v_call: TRBV7-9; clone_size: .; j_call: TRBJ2-4; d_call: .; cdr3_aa: CASSLSGRVAKNIQYF; cdr3_nt: TGTGCCAGCAGCTTAAGCGGGCGCGTGGCCAAAAACATTCAGTACTTC
v_call: TRBV6-5; clone_size: .; j_call: TRBJ2-2; d_call: .; cdr3_aa: CASGVFTGELFF; cdr3_nt: TGTGCCAGCGGGGTCTTCACCGGGGAGCTGTTTTTT
v_call: TRBV28; clone_size: .; j_call: TRBJ2-1; d_call: TRBD2; cdr3_aa: CASGREYGLYNEQFF; cdr3_nt: TGTGCCAGCGGGAGGGAGTATGGCCTTTACAATGAGCAGTTCTTC
v_call: TRBV6-5; clone_size: .; j_call: TRBJ2-1; d_call: TRBD2; cdr3_aa: CATRGRAGGEQFF; cdr3_nt: TGTGCCACCCGAGGTCGAGCGGGAGGCGAGCAGTTCTTC
v_call: TRBV30; clone_size: .; j_call: TRBJ1-5; d_call: .; cdr3_aa: CAWSRQDQQPQHF; cdr3_nt: TGTGCCTGGAGTCGGCAGGACCAACAGCCCCAGCATTTT
v_call: TRBV6-6; clone_size: .; j_call: TRBJ1-4; d_call: TRBD1; cdr3_aa: CASSSGTGGEKLFF; cdr3_nt: TGTGCCAGCAGTTCCGGGACAGGGGGCGAAAAACTGTTTTTT
v_call: TRBV11-2; clone_size: .; j_call: TRBJ2-1; d_call: .; cdr3_aa: CASSSVRGRYNEQFF; cdr3_nt: TGTGCCAGCAGCTCGGTCCGGGGCCGTTACAATGAGCAGTTCTTC
v_call: TRBV28; clone_size: .; j_call: TRBJ2-7; d_call: .; cdr3_aa: CASSYRVQQYF; cdr3_nt: TGTGCCAGCAGTTACAGGGTTCAGCAGTACTTC
v_call: TRBV5-1; clone_size: .; j_call: TRBJ2-5; d_call: .; cdr3_aa: CASSLAPVRETQYF; cdr3_nt: TGCGCCAGCAGCTTGGCTCCTGTACGGGAGACCCAGTACTTC
v_call: TRBV2; clone_size: .; j_call: TRBJ2-1; d_call: TRBD2; cdr3_aa: CASSERLAGGWGYNEQFF; cdr3_nt: TGTGCCAGCAGTGAAAGGCTAGCGGGAGGATGGGGCTACAATGAGCAGTTCTTC
v_call: TRBV28; clone_size: .; j_call: TRBJ2-5; d_call: .; cdr3_aa: CASSLETQYF; cdr3_nt: TGTGCCAGCAGCCTGGAGACCCAGTACTTC
v_call: TRBV9; clone_size: .; j_call: TRBJ2-1; d_call: .; cdr3_aa: CASSPQQGLNEQFF; cdr3_nt: TGTGCCAGCAGTCCCCAGCAGGGTTTGAATGAGCAGTTCTTC
v_call: TRBV30; clone_size: .; j_call: TRBJ2-7; d_call: .; cdr3_aa: CAWSGAGTGEQYF; cdr3_nt: TGTGCCTGGAGTGGGGCAGGGACGGGAGAGCAGTACTTC
v_call: TRBV7-9; clone_size: few; j_call: TRBJ2-5; d_call: .; cdr3_aa: CASSLAGSGVQETQYF; cdr3_nt: TGTGCCAGCAGCTTAGCAGGGAGTGGGGTCCAAGAGACCCAGTACTTC
v_call: TRBV7-6; clone_size: .; j_call: TRBJ2-2; d_call: TRBD2; cdr3_aa: CASSPANGRTAGELFF; cdr3_nt: TGTGCCAGCAGCCCAGCCAACGGGAGGACGGCCGGGGAGCTGTTTTTT
v_call: TRBV27; clone_size: .; j_call: TRBJ2-7; d_call: .; cdr3_aa: CASSSVPPYEQYF; cdr3_nt: TGTGCCAGCAGTTCCGTGCCTCCCTACGAGCAGTACTTC
v_call: TRBV29-1; clone_size: .; j_call: TRBJ2-3; d_call: .; cdr3_aa: CSVEASVADTQYF; cdr3_nt: TGCAGCGTTGAAGCATCAGTGGCAGATACGCAGTATTTT
v_call: TRBV4-3; clone_size: .; j_call: TRBJ2-3; d_call: .; cdr3_aa: CASSQDLGFGADTQYF; cdr3_nt: TGCGCCAGCAGCCAAGATCTTGGTTTTGGCGCAGATACGCAGTATTTT
v_call: TRBV14; clone_size: .; j_call: TRBJ2-2; d_call: .; cdr3_aa: CASSLNTGELFF; cdr3_nt: TGTGCCAGCAGCTTGAACACCGGGGAGCTGTTTTTT
v_call: TRBV7-2; clone_size: .; j_call: TRBJ2-3; d_call: TRBD1; cdr3_aa: CASSLGGTATDTQYF; cdr3_nt: TGTGCCAGCAGCTTAGGGGGGACAGCGACAGATACGCAGTATTTT
v_call: TRBV20-1; clone_size: .; j_call: TRBJ2-1; d_call: .; cdr3_aa: CSARLVNEQFF; cdr3_nt: TGCAGTGCTAGACTAGTAAATGAGCAGTTCTTC
v_call: TRBV19; clone_size: .; j_call: TRBJ2-2; d_call: TRBD2; cdr3_aa: CVSSIRGLAGGTGELFF; cdr3_nt: TGTGTCAGTAGTATACGGGGACTAGCGGGAGGAACCGGGGAGCTGTTTTTT
v_call: TRBV5-1; clone_size: .; j_call: TRBJ2-7; d_call: TRBD2; cdr3_aa: CASSTGTSGSLAYEQYF; cdr3_nt: TGCGCCAGCAGCACCGGGACTAGCGGGTCGCTTGCCTACGAGCAGTACTTC
v_call: TRBV2; clone_size: .; j_call: TRBJ1-1; d_call: TRBD1; cdr3_aa: CASSKEGATLSEAFF; cdr3_nt: TGTGCCAGCAGCAAAGAGGGGGCCACCCTCTCTGAAGCTTTCTTT